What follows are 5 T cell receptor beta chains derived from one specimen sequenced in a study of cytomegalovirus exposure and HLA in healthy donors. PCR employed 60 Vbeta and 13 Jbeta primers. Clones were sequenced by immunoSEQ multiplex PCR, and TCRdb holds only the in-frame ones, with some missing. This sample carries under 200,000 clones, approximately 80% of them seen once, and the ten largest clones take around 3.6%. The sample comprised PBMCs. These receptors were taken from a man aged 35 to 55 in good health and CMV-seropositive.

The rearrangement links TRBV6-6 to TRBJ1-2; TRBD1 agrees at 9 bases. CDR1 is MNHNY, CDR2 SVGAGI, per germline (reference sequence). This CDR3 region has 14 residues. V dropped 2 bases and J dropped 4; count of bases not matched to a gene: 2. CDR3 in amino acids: CASSYQQGAYGYTF. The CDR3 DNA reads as TGTGCCAGCAGTTACCAACAGGGGGCCTATGGCTACACCTTC.

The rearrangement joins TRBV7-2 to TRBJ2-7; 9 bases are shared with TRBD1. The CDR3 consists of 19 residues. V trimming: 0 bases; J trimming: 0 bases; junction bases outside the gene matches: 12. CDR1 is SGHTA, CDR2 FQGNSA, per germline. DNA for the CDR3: TGTGCCAGCAGCTTAGCGAGGGTCGGACAGGGGCGAATCTCCTACGAGCAGTACTTC. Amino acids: CASSLARVGQGRISYEQYF.

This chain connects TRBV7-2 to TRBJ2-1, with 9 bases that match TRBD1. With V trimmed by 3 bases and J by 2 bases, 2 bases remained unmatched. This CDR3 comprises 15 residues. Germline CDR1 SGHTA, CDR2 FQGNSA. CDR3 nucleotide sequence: TGTGCCAGCAGCTTTCGGGACAGGGCCTACAATGAGCAGTTCTTC. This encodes CASSFRDRAYNEQFF.

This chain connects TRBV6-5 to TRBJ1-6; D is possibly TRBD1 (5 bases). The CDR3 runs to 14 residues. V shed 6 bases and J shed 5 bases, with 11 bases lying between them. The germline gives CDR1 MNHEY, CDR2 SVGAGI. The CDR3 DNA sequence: TGTGCCAGCAGCCCTCGGGGGGATAATTCACCCCTCCACTTT. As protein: CASSPRGDNSPLHF.

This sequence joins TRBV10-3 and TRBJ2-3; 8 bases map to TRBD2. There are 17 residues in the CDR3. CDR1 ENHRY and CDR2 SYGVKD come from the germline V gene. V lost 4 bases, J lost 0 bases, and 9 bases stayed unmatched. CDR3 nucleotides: TGTGCCATCAGTGGTCAAAGCGGGAGAGGAAGCACAGATACGCAGTATTTT. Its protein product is CAISGQSGRGSTDTQYF.